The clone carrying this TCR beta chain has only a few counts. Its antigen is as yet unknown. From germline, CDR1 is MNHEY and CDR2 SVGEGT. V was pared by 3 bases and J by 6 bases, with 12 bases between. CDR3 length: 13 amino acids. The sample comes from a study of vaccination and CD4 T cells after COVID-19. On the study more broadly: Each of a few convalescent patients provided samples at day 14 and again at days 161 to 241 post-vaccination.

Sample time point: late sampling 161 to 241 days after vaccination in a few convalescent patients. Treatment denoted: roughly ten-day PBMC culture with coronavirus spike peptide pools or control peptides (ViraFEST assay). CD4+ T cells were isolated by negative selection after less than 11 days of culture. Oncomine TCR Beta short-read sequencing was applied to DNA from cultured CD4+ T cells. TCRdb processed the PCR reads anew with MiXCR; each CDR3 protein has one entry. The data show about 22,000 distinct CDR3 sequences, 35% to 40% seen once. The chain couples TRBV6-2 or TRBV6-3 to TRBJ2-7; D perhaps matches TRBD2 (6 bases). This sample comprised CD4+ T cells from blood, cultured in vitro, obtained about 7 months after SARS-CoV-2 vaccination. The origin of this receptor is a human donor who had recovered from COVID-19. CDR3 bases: TGTGCCAGCAGTTATTGCCTAGCGTGCGAGCAGTACTTC. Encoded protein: CASSYCLACEQYF.